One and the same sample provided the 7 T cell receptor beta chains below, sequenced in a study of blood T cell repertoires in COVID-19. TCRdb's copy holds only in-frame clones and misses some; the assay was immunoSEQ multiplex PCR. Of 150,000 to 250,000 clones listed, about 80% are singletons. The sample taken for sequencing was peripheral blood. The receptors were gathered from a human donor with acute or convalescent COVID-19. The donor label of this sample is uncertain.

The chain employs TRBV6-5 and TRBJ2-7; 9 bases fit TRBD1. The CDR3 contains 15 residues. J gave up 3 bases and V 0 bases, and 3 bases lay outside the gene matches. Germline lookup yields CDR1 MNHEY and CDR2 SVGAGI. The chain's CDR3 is CASSYSGTGNYEQYF. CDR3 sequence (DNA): TGTGCCAGCAGTTACTCGGGGACAGGGAACTACGAGCAGTACTTC.

CDR3: CASSLAGGDGEKLFF. Written as DNA, the CDR3 is TGCGCCAGCAGCTTGGCTGGGGGGGACGGTGAAAAACTGTTTTTT. This rearrangement joins TRBV5-1 to TRBJ1-4; D is possibly TRBD1 (5 bases). Trimming took off 0 bases at V and 7 bases at J, with 13 bases between the two ends. CDR3 length equals 15 residues. Germline values: CDR1 SGHRS, CDR2 YFSETQ.

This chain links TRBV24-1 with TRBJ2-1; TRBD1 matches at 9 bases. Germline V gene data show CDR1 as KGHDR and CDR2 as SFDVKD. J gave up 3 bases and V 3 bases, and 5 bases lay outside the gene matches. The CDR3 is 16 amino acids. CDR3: CATSDRTGVGYNEQFF. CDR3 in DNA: TGTGCCACCAGTGATCGGACAGGGGTAGGCTACAATGAGCAGTTCTTC.

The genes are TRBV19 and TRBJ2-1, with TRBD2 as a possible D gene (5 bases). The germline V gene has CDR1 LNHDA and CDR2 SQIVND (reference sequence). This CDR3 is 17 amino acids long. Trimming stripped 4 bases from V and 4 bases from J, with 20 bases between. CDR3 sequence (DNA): TGTGCCAGTAGTACGGCGGCCCTTTCCCGGAGGTACAATGAGCAGTTCTTC. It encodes CASSTAALSRRYNEQFF.

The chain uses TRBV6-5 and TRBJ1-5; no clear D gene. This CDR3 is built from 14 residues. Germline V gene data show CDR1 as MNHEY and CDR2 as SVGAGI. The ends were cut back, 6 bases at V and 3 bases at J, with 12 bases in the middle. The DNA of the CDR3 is TGTGCCAGCAGAAAAGGAGGGTTCAATCAGCCCCAGCATTTT. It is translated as CASRKGGFNQPQHF.

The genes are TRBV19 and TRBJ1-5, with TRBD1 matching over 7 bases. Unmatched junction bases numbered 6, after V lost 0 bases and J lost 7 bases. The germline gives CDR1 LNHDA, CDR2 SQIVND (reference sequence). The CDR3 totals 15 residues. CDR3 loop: CASSIERGQRQPQHF. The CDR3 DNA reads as TGTGCCAGTAGTATAGAAAGGGGGCAACGGCAGCCCCAGCATTTT.

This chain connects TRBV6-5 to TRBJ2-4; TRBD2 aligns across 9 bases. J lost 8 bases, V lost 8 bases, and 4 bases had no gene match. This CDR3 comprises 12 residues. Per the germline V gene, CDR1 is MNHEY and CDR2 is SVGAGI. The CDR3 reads CASVAGGDIQYF. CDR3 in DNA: TGTGCCAGCGTTGCGGGAGGGGACATTCAGTACTTC.